Below are 32 T cell receptor beta chains sequenced from a single sample in a study of T cell repertoires in cytomegalovirus infection. TCRdb passed the reads through MiXCR, listing each CDR3 protein once. The profile shows about half a million distinct CDR3 sequences, around a third of them singletons. Which antigens these TCRs recognize remains unknown. The specimen was cultured PBMCs, collected from culture after CMV antigen stimulation. The receptors come from a human donor in good health (CMV status not recorded). Some clones in this sample may be carry-over from other donors' samples.

The chain joins TRBV27 to TRBJ1-2, with a tentative D call TRBD1 (5 bases). The germline CDR1 and CDR2 sequences are MNHEY and SMNVEV (reference sequence). The CDR3 has 15 residues. V dropped 6 bases and J dropped 3 bases, with 17 bases sitting between them. This CDR3 reads CASRLHRNRDYGYTF. Here the CDR3 DNA reads TGTGCCAGCAGACTTCACAGGAATCGGGACTATGGCTACACCTTC.

This clonotype has only one observation. The chain combines TRBV9 with TRBJ2-1; 8 bases match TRBD1. J was trimmed by 8 bases and V by 0 bases; bases with no gene match: 7. The CDR3 totals 15 residues. Germline V gene lookup returns CDR1 SGDLS and CDR2 YYNGEE. The DNA for the CDR3 is TGTGCCAGCAGCGTAGTGCCAGGGGGCTTCGATGAGCAGTTCTTC. Translation gives CASSVVPGGFDEQFF. The variable domain in full, completed from reference TRBV9 and TRBJ2-1, reads DSGVTQTPKHLITATGQRVTLRCSPRSGDLSVYWYQQSLDQGLQFLIQYYNGEERAKGNILERFSAQQFPDLHSELNLSSLELGDSALYFCASSVVPGGFDEQFFGPGTRLTVL.

The chain joins TRBV25-1 to TRBJ2-1, with unresolved D. The CDR3 length is 14 residues. Germline CDR1 MGHDK, CDR2 SYGVNS. With 3 bases removed from V and 2 bases from J, the gap between germline ends came to 8 bases. The CDR3 protein is CASSEPGPYNEQFF. DNA of the CDR3: TGTGCCAGCAGTGAGCCTGGGCCCTACAATGAGCAGTTCTTC.

V and J are TRBV7-8 and TRBJ2-1, with TRBD2 matching over 9 bases. The V segment lost 4 bases and the J segment 4 bases; nucleotides outside the gene matches: 5. The CDR3 is made up of 15 amino acids. Germline V gives CDR1 SGHVS, CDR2 FQNEAQ. The chain's CDR3 is CASSWFSGSYNEQFF. DNA of the CDR3: TGTGCCAGCAGCTGGTTTAGCGGGAGTTACAATGAGCAGTTCTTC. Looking up the rest from reference TRBV7-8 and TRBJ2-1 gives the full variable domain: GAGVSQSPRYKVAKRGQDVALRCDPISGHVSLFWYQQALGQGPEFLTYFQNEAQLDKSGLPSDRFFAERPEGSVSTLKIQRTQQEDSAVYLCASSWFSGSYNEQFFGPGTRLTVL.

This clonotype was seen ten or more times. CDR3 residues: CASSLSGTVAGDTQYF. The CDR3 nucleotides are TGTGCCAGCAGCTTATCAGGGACTGTCGCGGGGGATACGCAGTATTTT. This rearrangement joins TRBV7-2 to TRBJ2-3; TRBD2 is a possible D gene (6 bases). Between the trimmed V and J ends, which lost 2 bases and 6 bases, there was a span of 18 bases. The CDR3 totals 16 residues. Germline CDR1 reads SGHTA; CDR2 reads FQGNSA. The variable domain in full, with the rest retrieved from reference TRBV7-2 and TRBJ2-3, is GAGVSQSPSNKVTEKGKDVELRCDPISGHTALYWYRQSLGQGLEFLIYFQGNSAPDKSGLPSDRFSAERTGGSVSTLTIQRTQQEDSAVYLCASSLSGTVAGDTQYFGPGTRLTVL.

J is TRBJ1-5 and V is TRBV12-3 or TRBV12-4, with D maybe TRBD1 (6 bases). The CDR3 totals 15 residues. The germline V and J ends were trimmed by 6 bases and 3 bases, with 15 bases remaining between them. The CDR3 nucleotides read TGTGCCAGCAGATCGGACAGCGGGTCCAATCAGCCCCAGCATTTT. Residues: CASRSDSGSNQPQHF.

The J gene is TRBJ2-1, the V gene TRBV11-2; 8 bases are a match to TRBD1. There are 15 residues in the CDR3. Germline CDR1 is SGHAT and CDR2 is FQNNGV. Unmatched junction bases numbered 4, after V lost 4 bases and J lost 2 bases. The CDR3 is CASSSRTGTYNEQFF. The CDR3 region has the DNA TGTGCCAGCAGCTCCAGGACAGGGACCTACAATGAGCAGTTCTTC.

This clonotype was picked up one time. The chain joins TRBV3-1 to TRBJ1-1; tentatively, D is TRBD1 (6 bases). The CDR3 length is 13 residues. The V gene's germline CDR1 is LGHDT and CDR2 YNNKEL (reference sequence). Between the trimmed V and J ends, which lost 5 bases and 7 bases, there was a span of 14 bases. The CDR3 DNA follows: TGTGCCAGCAGCTCCGCACAGGGTGGTGAAGCTTTCTTT. As protein: CASSSAQGGEAFF.

For the CDR3, the DNA is TGTGCCAGCAGGGGACTAGCGGGAGAGAACAATGAGCAGTTCTTC. Translation: CASRGLAGENNEQFF. The chain is built from TRBV7-6 and TRBJ2-1; the match to TRBD2 covers 14 bases. This CDR3 is 15 amino acids long. The V segment lost 6 bases and the J segment 5 bases; nucleotides outside the gene matches: 3. The germline V gene has CDR1 SGHVS and CDR2 FNYEAQ.

The chain carries TRBV7-2 and TRBJ2-7; 14 nucleotides agree with TRBD2. The germline CDR1 and CDR2 sequences are SGHTA and FQGNSA. The CDR3 is made up of 14 amino acids. V shed 3 bases, J shed 6 bases, and the junction held 1 base outside the gene matches. The CDR3 DNA is TGTGCCAGCAGCTTGGGGACTAGCGGGAGCGAGCAGTACGTC. Translating it yields CASSLGTSGSEQYV.

As to this clonotype: A read error is possible here, since a much larger clone lies one base away. This chain links TRBV7-2 with TRBJ2-7, with D maybe TRBD2 (5 bases). There are 16 residues in the CDR3. Germline V CDR1 and CDR2: SGHTA, FQGNSA. This CDR3 is CAGSRGGPQSLYEQYF. Here the CDR3 DNA reads TGTGCCGGCAGCCGAGGAGGACCCCAATCACTCTACGAGCAGTACTTC.

The J gene is TRBJ2-7, the V gene TRBV20-1; tentative D call: TRBD2 (6 bases). Germline loops: CDR1 DFQATT, CDR2 SNEGSKA (reference sequence). V was clipped by 0 bases and J by 1 base, with 16 bases between them. The CDR3 loop spans 16 amino acids. The CDR3 region has the DNA TGCAGTGCTAGAGATCGAGGAGGGAAGAGGTCCTACGAGCAGTACTTC. This translates into CSARDRGGKRSYEQYF.

This clonotype came up many times. The chain employs TRBV7-2 and TRBJ2-7; 11 nucleotides agree with TRBD2. The CDR3 loop spans 15 amino acids. Germline V gene lookup returns CDR1 SGHTA and CDR2 FQGNSA. The V segment lost 5 bases and the J segment 4 bases; nucleotides outside the gene matches: 7. The DNA of the CDR3 is TGTGCCAGCAGCCCGGTCGGACTAGCGGGTTACGAGCAGTACTTC. Protein sequence: CASSPVGLAGYEQYF.

This chain joins TRBV7-9 and TRBJ1-4, with TRBD1 as a possible D gene (5 bases). Germline V gene sequence: CDR1 SEHNR, CDR2 FQNEAQ (reference sequence). CDR3 size: 13 residues. V lost 6 bases and J 6 bases, leaving 11 bases between the germline ends. This CDR3 reads CASSSRGDEKLFF. In DNA, the CDR3 is TGTGCCAGCAGTTCCAGAGGGGATGAAAAACTGTTTTTT.

The CDR3 DNA sequence: TGTGCCAGCAGTGGAGGACGGGTAGGGTATGGCTACACCTTC. Residues: CASSGGRVGYGYTF. This sequence joins TRBV2 and TRBJ1-2; D call uncertain. This CDR3 has 14 residues. Looked up from germline, CDR1 is SNHLY and CDR2 is FYNNEI. V was trimmed by 4 bases and J by 5 bases, leaving 14 bases between them.

This clonotype showed up just a few times. The J gene is TRBJ2-7, the V gene TRBV4-2; D possibly uses TRBD1 or TRBD2 (5 bases each). Germline-derived CDR1 and CDR2 are LGHNA and YNFKEQ. This CDR3 comprises 15 residues. V was cut by 0 bases and J by 5 bases, with 14 bases left in between. The CDR3 DNA sequence: TGTGCCAGCAGCCAAGATAAAGGTCCGGGGCACGAGCAGTACTTC. Translation gives CASSQDKGPGHEQYF.

The rearrangement uses TRBV4-3 and TRBJ2-7, with 10 bases fitting TRBD1. Per germline, CDR1 LGHNA and CDR2 YSLEER. The CDR3 contains 16 residues. The ends lost 0 bases at V and 6 bases at J; junction bases unmatched: 8. The CDR3 spells CASSQEARDRGGEQYF. CDR3 DNA: TGCGCCAGCAGCCAAGAGGCGCGGGACAGGGGTGGCGAGCAGTACTTC.

The J gene is TRBJ2-5, the V gene TRBV9; 13 bases line up with TRBD2. This CDR3 has 16 residues. The V gene end was trimmed by 3 bases and the J gene end by 1 base; junction bases not matched to a gene: 3. CDR1 and CDR2 from the germline V gene are SGDLS and YYNGEE. The CDR3 DNA reads as TGTGCCAGCAGCGCGGGACTAGCGGGGAGCCAAGAGACCCAGTACTTC. This translates into CASSAGLAGSQETQYF.

This rearrangement joins TRBV10-3 to TRBJ1-4; possible D gene TRBD1, 6 bases. The CDR3 consists of 14 residues. V shed 7 bases and J shed 8 bases, with 17 bases lying between them. Germline V gene data show CDR1 as ENHRY and CDR2 as SYGVKD. Here the CDR3 DNA reads TGTGCCATCAAAAACGGACAGATGGGCGAAAAACTGTTTTTT. It specifies CAIKNGQMGEKLFF.

Only a few counts were recorded for this clonotype. The chain joins TRBV7-2 to TRBJ2-1; TRBD2 matches at 8 bases. CDR1 is SGHTA and CDR2 is FQGNSA in the germline V gene. The CDR3 is 16 residues long. J gave up 3 bases and V 1 base, and 5 bases lay outside the gene matches. In DNA, the CDR3 is TGTGCCAGCAGCTTAGGGACTAGCAGGTTCTACAATGAGCAGTTCTTC. This codes for CASSLGTSRFYNEQFF.

The chain combines TRBV4-3 with TRBJ1-3; D ambiguous. This CDR3 comprises 17 residues. The V and J ends lost 0 bases and 0 bases respectively, with 12 bases between them. Germline lookup yields CDR1 LGHNA and CDR2 YSLEER. The CDR3 is CASSQESISSSGNTIYF. CDR3 nucleotides: TGCGCCAGCAGCCAAGAATCTATCTCGAGCTCTGGAAACACCATATATTTT.

This clonotype was counted a few times. The chain combines TRBV5-1 with TRBJ2-3, with D possibly being TRBD1 (7 bases). Deletions cut 5 bases from V and 2 bases from J, with 12 bases between. CDR1 SGHRS and CDR2 YFSETQ come from the germline V gene. The CDR3 loop spans 14 amino acids. The chain's CDR3 is CASSQGEVTDTQYF. CDR3 nucleotides: TGCGCCAGCAGTCAGGGGGAGGTCACAGATACGCAGTATTTT.

The sample holds many counts of this clonotype. The chain carries TRBV7-2 and TRBJ2-7; TRBD2 matches 7 bases. CDR3 length: 13 residues. V lost 1 base, J lost 6 bases, and 3 bases stayed unmatched. Germline values: CDR1 SGHTA, CDR2 FQGNSA. The CDR3 loop reads CASSLGLAGEQYV. CDR3 DNA sequence: TGTGCCAGCAGCTTAGGACTAGCTGGCGAGCAGTACGTC.

The table lists this clonotype with many counts. This chain links TRBV7-2 with TRBJ1-4, with D hard to call. Per germline, CDR1 SGHTA and CDR2 FQGNSA. The CDR3 has 16 amino acids. Trimming took off 2 bases at V and 2 bases at J, with 12 bases between the two ends. CDR3 region: CASSLTGRLTNEKLFF. CDR3 DNA: TGTGCCAGCAGCTTAACCGGACGGTTGACTAATGAAAAACTGTTTTTT.

This sequence joins TRBV24-1 and TRBJ2-1, with TRBD2 matching 10 bases. The germline CDR1 and CDR2 sequences are KGHDR and SFDVKD. The CDR3 is 16 residues long. Trimming took 0 bases from V and 7 from J; bases not matched to a gene: 5. CDR3 in amino acids: CATSDLASGSHNEQFF. Written as DNA, the CDR3 is TGTGCCACCAGTGATTTGGCTAGCGGGAGTCATAATGAGCAGTTCTTC.

This clonotype was detected only a few times. The rearrangement links TRBV7-2 to TRBJ2-7; either TRBD1 or TRBD2 may fit D (5 bases each). CDR3 size: 13 residues. V lost 1 base, J lost 6 bases, and 10 bases lay in between. Germline lookup yields CDR1 SGHTA and CDR2 FQGNSA. The CDR3 region is CASSLVGGFEQYF. Here the CDR3 DNA reads TGTGCCAGCAGCTTAGTTGGGGGTTTCGAGCAGTACTTC.

This clonotype has a handful of counts. This chain uses TRBV12-3 or TRBV12-4 with TRBJ2-3; D is ambiguous. The CDR3 has 14 residues. V lost 7 bases and J lost 0, with 11 bases in between. Here the CDR3 reads CASTDGYSTDTQYF. CDR3 DNA sequence: TGTGCCAGCACAGACGGGTATAGCACAGATACGCAGTATTTT.

The rearrangement joins TRBV6-2 or TRBV6-3 to TRBJ1-5; D not certain. CDR1 is MNHEY, CDR2 SVGEGT, per germline. This CDR3 region has 15 residues. The ends were cut back, 6 bases at V and 4 bases at J, with 16 bases in the middle. CDR3: CASSPFEGLNQPQHF. The CDR3 region has the DNA TGTGCCAGCAGCCCTTTTGAGGGTCTTAATCAGCCCCAGCATTTT.

V is TRBV28 and J is TRBJ2-6, with 7 bases identical to TRBD2. With 2 bases clipped from V and 0 bases from J, the junction kept 7 bases outside the gene matches. The length of the CDR3 is 18 residues. Per germline, CDR1 MDHEN and CDR2 SYDVKM. CDR3 protein: CASSLPGGLGSGANVLTF. CDR3 nucleotides: TGTGCCAGCAGTTTACCGGGGGGACTGGGCTCTGGGGCCAACGTCCTGACTTTC.

The chain recombines TRBV7-2 with TRBJ2-2; D possibly corresponds to TRBD1 (5 bases). Germline CDR1 and CDR2: SGHTA and FQGNSA. CDR3 size: 15 residues. V gave up 2 bases and J gave up 1 base, with 8 bases separating them. CDR3 residues: CASSLNQGNTGELFF. The CDR3 bases are TGTGCCAGCAGCTTAAACCAGGGGAACACCGGGGAGCTGTTTTTT.

This clonotype was counted a few times. The chain has TRBV20-1 and TRBJ2-7; tentative D call: TRBD1 (5 bases). This CDR3 is built from 16 residues. Deletions cut 7 bases from V and 1 base from J, with 23 bases between. CDR1 is DFQATT, CDR2 SNEGSKA, per germline (reference sequence). The CDR3 reads CSVTVAFGATSYEQYF. In DNA form, the CDR3 reads TGCAGTGTTACAGTAGCTTTTGGGGCAACATCCTACGAGCAGTACTTC.

The chain has TRBV2 and TRBJ2-5; tentative D call: TRBD1 (6 bases). Per germline, CDR1 SNHLY and CDR2 FYNNEI. The CDR3 has 12 residues. CDR3 sequence reads: CAFRDIPETQYF. As DNA, the CDR3 is TGTGCGTTCCGGGACATACCAGAGACCCAGTACTTC.